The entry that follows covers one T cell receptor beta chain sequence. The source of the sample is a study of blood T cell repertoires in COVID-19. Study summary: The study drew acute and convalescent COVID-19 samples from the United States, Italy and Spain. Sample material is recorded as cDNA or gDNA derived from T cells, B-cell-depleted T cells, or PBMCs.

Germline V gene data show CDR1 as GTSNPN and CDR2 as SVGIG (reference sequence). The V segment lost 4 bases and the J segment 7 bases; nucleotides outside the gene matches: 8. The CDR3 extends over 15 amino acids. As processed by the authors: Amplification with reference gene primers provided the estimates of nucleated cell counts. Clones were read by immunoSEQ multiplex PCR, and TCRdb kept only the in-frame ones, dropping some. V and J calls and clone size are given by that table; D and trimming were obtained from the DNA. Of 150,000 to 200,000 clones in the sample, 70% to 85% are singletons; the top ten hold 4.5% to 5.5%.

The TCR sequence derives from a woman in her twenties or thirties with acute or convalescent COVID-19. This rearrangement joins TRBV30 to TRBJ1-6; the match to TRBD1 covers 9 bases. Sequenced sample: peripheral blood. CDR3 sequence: CAWMLEDRGNSPLHF. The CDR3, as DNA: TGTGCCTGGATGCTTGAAGACAGGGGGAATTCACCCCTCCACTTT.